This T cell receptor beta chain was recovered during a study of CD8+ T cells in alopecia areata. Overall study results and limits: Researchers reported that TCR sharing among patients proved less clear than in mice, possibly HLA-linked.

In each case, RNA was isolated and then reverse transcribed into cDNA as the sequencing template. Clones were sequenced by immunoSEQ multiplex PCR, and TCRdb holds only the in-frame ones, with some missing. This repertoire holds 200,000 to 300,000 clones, and none appear only once. The CDR3 is 13 residues long. CDR1 and CDR2 from the germline V gene are GKSSPN and SITVG. Trimming cost V 3 bases and J 4 bases, with 11 bases left between them. After pooling, cutaneous lymph node cells were sorted with CD4, CD8alpha, NKG2D, NKG2ACE and other markers. For this clone: Its specificity is unknown. All gene names here are mouse names. Read coverage stops 4 residues before the CDR3 terminus; the germline J gene supplies the remainder.

The V call is TRBV31, the J call TRBJ2-3; D is perhaps TRBD1 (6 bases). Source material: CD4+ T cells sorted from a lymph node. The receptor's source is a C3H/HeJ mouse with alopecia areata. This strain has MHC haplotype H2-k. The CDR3 loop is CAWSYRETETLYF. The covered CDR3 bases are TGTGCCTGGAGCTACAGGGAAACAGAA.